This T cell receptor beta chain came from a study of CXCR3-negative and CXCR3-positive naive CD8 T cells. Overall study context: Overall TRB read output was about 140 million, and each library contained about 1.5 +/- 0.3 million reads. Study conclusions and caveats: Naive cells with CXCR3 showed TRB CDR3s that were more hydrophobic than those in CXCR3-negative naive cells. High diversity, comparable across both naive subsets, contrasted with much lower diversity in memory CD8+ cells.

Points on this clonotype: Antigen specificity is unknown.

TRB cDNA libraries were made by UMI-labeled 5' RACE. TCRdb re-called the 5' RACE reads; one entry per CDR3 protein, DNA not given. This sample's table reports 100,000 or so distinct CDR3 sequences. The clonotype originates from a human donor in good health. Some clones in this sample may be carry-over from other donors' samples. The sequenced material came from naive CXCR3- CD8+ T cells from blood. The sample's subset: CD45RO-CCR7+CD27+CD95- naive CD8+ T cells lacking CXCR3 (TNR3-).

CDR3: CASSYLDPGGEQYF. The chain has TRBV6-5 and TRBJ2-7; TCRdb picks TRBD1, but there is no DNA to check that call. Germline lookup yields CDR1 MNHEY and CDR2 SVGAGI. The CDR3 runs to 14 residues.